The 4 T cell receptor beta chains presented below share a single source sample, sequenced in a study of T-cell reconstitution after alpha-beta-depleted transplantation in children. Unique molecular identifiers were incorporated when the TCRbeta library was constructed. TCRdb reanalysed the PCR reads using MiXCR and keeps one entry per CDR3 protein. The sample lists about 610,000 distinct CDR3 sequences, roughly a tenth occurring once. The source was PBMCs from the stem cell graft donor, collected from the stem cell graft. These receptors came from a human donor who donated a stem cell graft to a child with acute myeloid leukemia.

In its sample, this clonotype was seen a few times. The CDR3 coding sequence is TGCAGCGTGGACTCAGGGATCCAAGAGACCCAGTACTTC. Translating it yields CSVDSGIQETQYF. The V call is TRBV29-1, the J call TRBJ2-5; D might be TRBD1 or TRBD2, each matching 5 bases. The CDR3 totals 13 residues. Trimming removed 6 bases from V and 1 base from J, with 12 bases in between. Looked up from germline, CDR1 is SQVTM and CDR2 is ANQGSEA.

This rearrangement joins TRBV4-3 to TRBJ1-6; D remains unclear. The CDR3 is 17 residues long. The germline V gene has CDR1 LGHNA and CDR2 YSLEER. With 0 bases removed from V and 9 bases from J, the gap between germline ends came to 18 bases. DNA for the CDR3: TGCGCCAGCAGCCAAGACAATACGGACGGCGGGAGTTCACCCCTCCACTTT. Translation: CASSQDNTDGGSSPLHF.

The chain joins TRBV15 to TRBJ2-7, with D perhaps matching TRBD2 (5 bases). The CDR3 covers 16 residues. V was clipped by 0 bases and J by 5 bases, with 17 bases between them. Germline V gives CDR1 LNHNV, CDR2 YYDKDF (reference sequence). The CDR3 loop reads CATSRDPPTTHNEQYF. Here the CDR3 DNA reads TGTGCCACCAGCAGAGATCCGCCGACTACCCATAACGAGCAGTACTTC.

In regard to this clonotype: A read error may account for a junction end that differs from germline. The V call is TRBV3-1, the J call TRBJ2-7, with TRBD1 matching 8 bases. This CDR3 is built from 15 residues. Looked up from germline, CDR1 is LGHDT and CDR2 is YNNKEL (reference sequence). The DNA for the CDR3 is TGTGGCAGCAGCCAGGGTGACAGGGGTAGATACGAGCAGTACTTC. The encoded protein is CGSSQGDRGRYEQYF.